This entry lists 19 T cell receptor beta chains sequenced from one sample in a study of T cells in Graves' hyperthyroidism and ophthalmopathy. Using RNA transcripts as the source, TCR beta CDR3 regions were amplified. Carried out on the TCR CDR3, a first-round RT-PCR used the HTBI primer set. TCRdb redid the calling of the multiplex PCR reads with MiXCR, one entry per CDR3 protein. The sample consists of around 440,000 distinct CDR3 sequences, roughly 14% of them appearing once. Specimen: blood. These receptors were obtained from a woman under 30 with Graves' hyperthyroidism.

This chain connects TRBV10-1 to TRBJ2-3; 8 bases are shared with TRBD2. Germline V gene sequence: CDR1 WNHNN, CDR2 SYGVQD (reference sequence). Trimming took 9 bases from V and 1 from J; bases not matched to a gene: 3. The CDR3 has 13 residues. The CDR3 region is CARTSEGTDTQYF. CDR3 DNA sequence: TGCGCCAGGACTAGCGAGGGCACAGATACGCAGTATTTT.

This clonotype was seen many times. The genes are TRBV29-1 and TRBJ1-4, with 7 bases lining up with TRBD1. Germline CDR1 and CDR2: SQVTM and ANQGSEA. The ends lost 4 bases at V and 3 bases at J; junction bases unmatched: 2. CDR3 length: 13 amino acids. CDR3 residues: CSVAGQPNEKLFF. Here the CDR3 DNA reads TGCAGCGTTGCGGGACAGCCTAATGAAAAACTGTTTTTT.

This clonotype occurred many times. V gene TRBV11-2 combines with J gene TRBJ2-3, with D unresolved. CDR1 SGHAT and CDR2 FQNNGV come from the germline V gene. Deletions cut 1 base from V and 4 bases from J, with 6 bases between. There are 13 residues in the CDR3. CDR3 amino acids: CASSLGWSDTQYF. The CDR3 DNA reads as TGTGCCAGCAGCTTAGGGTGGTCAGATACGCAGTATTTT.

This clonotype was observed at least ten times. The rearrangement uses TRBV5-1 and TRBJ2-1; 14 nucleotides match TRBD2. V shed 5 bases and J 7 bases; nucleotides not matched to a gene: 2. This CDR3 contains 14 residues. Germline V gene sequence: CDR1 SGHRS, CDR2 YFSETQ. The CDR3 here is CASSGTSGSNEQFF. For the CDR3, the DNA is TGCGCCAGCAGTGGGACTAGCGGGAGTAATGAGCAGTTCTTC.

The J gene is TRBJ2-1, the V gene TRBV5-6; the match to TRBD1 covers 7 bases. With V trimmed by 3 bases and J by 0 bases, 6 bases remained unmatched. CDR1 is SGHDT, CDR2 YYEEEE, per germline. The CDR3 is 16 amino acids. The CDR3 DNA follows: TGTGCCAGCAGCTCGGACAGGAGTAGCTCCTACAATGAGCAGTTCTTC. Its protein product is CASSSDRSSSYNEQFF.

This clonotype occurred many times. V is TRBV20-1 and J is TRBJ2-7; TRBD2 aligns across 10 bases. Germline-derived CDR1 and CDR2 are DFQATT and SNEGSKA (reference sequence). V gave up 4 bases and J gave up 0 bases; unmatched junction bases: 3. This CDR3 is built from 14 residues. In DNA, the CDR3 is TGCAGTGCTAAGACTAGCGGGTACTCCTACGAGCAGTACTTC. Translation: CSAKTSGYSYEQYF.

The chain uses TRBV6-4 and TRBJ2-7; a possible D gene is TRBD2 (6 bases). From germline, CDR1 is MRHNA and CDR2 SNTAGT. Trimming took 3 bases from V and 2 from J, leaving 17 bases between them. This CDR3 has 16 amino acids. CDR3 bases: TGTGCCAGCAGTGATACCCGGGACTTCTGGCCCTACGAGCAGTACTTC. Translation: CASSDTRDFWPYEQYF.

The rearrangement links TRBV19 to TRBJ1-5, with D unclear. Trimming took off 6 bases at V and 5 bases at J, with 14 bases between the two ends. Germline CDR1 reads LNHDA; CDR2 reads SQIVND (reference sequence). The CDR3 sequence is 14 residues long. The CDR3 spells CASRLLAGDQPQHF. The CDR3 region has the DNA TGTGCCAGTAGACTCCTGGCCGGGGATCAGCCCCAGCATTTT.

This clonotype has a count of ten or more. The chain joins TRBV2 to TRBJ2-7, with D uncertain. Germline CDR1 is SNHLY and CDR2 is FYNNEI. The CDR3 covers 11 residues. V was trimmed by 5 bases and J by 5 bases, leaving 7 bases between them. The CDR3 region has the DNA TGTGCCAGCAGTAGTATAAACGAGCAGTACTTC. Its protein product is CASSSINEQYF.

The V call is TRBV10-3, the J call TRBJ2-5; unclear D gene. The CDR3 contains 16 residues. CDR1 is ENHRY and CDR2 is SYGVKD in the germline V gene. V shed 2 bases and J shed 1 base, with 14 bases lying between them. The CDR3 sequence is CAISEAIGFIQETQYF. Here the CDR3 DNA reads TGTGCCATCAGTGAGGCGATAGGATTCATCCAAGAGACCCAGTACTTC.

Many counts were recorded for this clonotype. V usage is TRBV11-2 and J usage is TRBJ1-1; no clear D gene. CDR3 length: 13 residues. Germline values: CDR1 SGHAT, CDR2 FQNNGV. Between the trimmed V and J ends, which lost 5 bases and 8 bases, there was a span of 15 bases. CDR3 bases: TGTGCCAGCAGCCTCTTCGAGGGCAACGAAGCTTTCTTT. It specifies CASSLFEGNEAFF.

In this sample, this clonotype turned up many times. The chain has TRBV28 and TRBJ2-7; D unresolved. Germline V CDR1 and CDR2: MDHEN, SYDVKM. The CDR3 contains 14 residues. With 2 bases removed from V and 2 bases from J, the gap between germline ends came to 10 bases. The CDR3 region is CASSLMQVAYEQYF. In DNA form, the CDR3 reads TGTGCCAGCAGTTTAATGCAGGTGGCCTACGAGCAGTACTTC.

This clonotype was found a few times. V usage is TRBV6-4 and J usage is TRBJ2-7, with TRBD2 matching 8 bases. In germline, CDR1 is MRHNA, CDR2 SNTAGT. The CDR3 sequence is 15 residues long. Trimming at V came to 7 bases and at J to 1 base, leaving 9 bases not matched to a gene. The CDR3 here is CASNPFGTRSYEQYF. The CDR3 nucleotides are TGTGCCAGCAATCCATTCGGGACTAGGTCCTACGAGCAGTACTTC.

The chain combines TRBV6-2 or TRBV6-3 with TRBJ1-6, with D possibly being TRBD1 (6 bases). CDR1 and CDR2 (germline): MNHEY, SVGEGT. This CDR3 is 14 amino acids long. Trimming cost V 11 bases and J 13 bases, with 24 bases left between them. CDR3 region: CACLRDIRFSPLHF. The CDR3 nucleotides are TGTGCCTGCCTCCGGGACATAAGATTCTCGCCCCTCCACTTT.

CDR3 protein: CASSLGTGSGQPQHF. In nucleotides, the CDR3 is TGTGCCAGCAGTTTAGGGACAGGTTCGGGTCAGCCCCAGCATTTT. The rearrangement uses TRBV6-2 or TRBV6-3 and TRBJ1-5; 8 bases line up with TRBD1. The germline CDR1 and CDR2 sequences are MNHEY and SVGEGT. V trimming: 4 bases; J trimming: 6 bases; junction bases outside the gene matches: 8. The CDR3 totals 15 residues.

This clonotype has just a few counts. This chain links TRBV19 with TRBJ1-2; 10 positions match TRBD1. The CDR3 runs to 15 residues. The V segment lost 5 bases and the J segment 4 bases; nucleotides outside the gene matches: 7. Germline assignment: CDR1 LNHDA and CDR2 SQIVND (reference sequence). CDR3 sequence reads: CASSGSDRGGYGYTF. CDR3 nucleotide sequence: TGTGCCAGTAGTGGATCGGACAGGGGGGGCTATGGCTACACCTTC.

This rearrangement joins TRBV5-1 to TRBJ2-6; 10 nucleotides match TRBD1. The CDR3 spans 17 residues. Germline CDR1 SGHRS, CDR2 YFSETQ. V was clipped by 5 bases and J by 0 bases; unmatched bases: 5. The CDR3 nucleotides read TGCGCCAGCAGTAGGGACAGGGGCTTCTCTGGGGCCAACGTCCTGACTTTC. Amino acids: CASSRDRGFSGANVLTF.

This clonotype was found many times. The V and J genes are TRBV11-2 and TRBJ2-3; 8 bases map to TRBD2. The V segment lost 4 bases and the J segment 1 base; nucleotides outside the gene matches: 7. CDR3 length equals 16 residues. The germline V gene has CDR1 SGHAT and CDR2 FQNNGV. This CDR3 reads CASSSGGGVGTDTQYF. In DNA, the CDR3 is TGTGCCAGCAGCTCGGGGGGGGGAGTTGGCACAGATACGCAGTATTTT.

This clonotype has at least ten counts. The chain employs TRBV20-1 and TRBJ2-3, with 9 bases identical to TRBD2. Unmatched junction bases numbered 7, after V lost 6 bases and J lost 0 bases. CDR1 is DFQATT and CDR2 is SNEGSKA in the germline V gene (reference sequence). CDR3 length: 15 amino acids. CDR3 region: CSATALAGSTDTQYF. CDR3 in DNA: TGCAGTGCCACTGCCCTAGCGGGGAGCACAGATACGCAGTATTTT.